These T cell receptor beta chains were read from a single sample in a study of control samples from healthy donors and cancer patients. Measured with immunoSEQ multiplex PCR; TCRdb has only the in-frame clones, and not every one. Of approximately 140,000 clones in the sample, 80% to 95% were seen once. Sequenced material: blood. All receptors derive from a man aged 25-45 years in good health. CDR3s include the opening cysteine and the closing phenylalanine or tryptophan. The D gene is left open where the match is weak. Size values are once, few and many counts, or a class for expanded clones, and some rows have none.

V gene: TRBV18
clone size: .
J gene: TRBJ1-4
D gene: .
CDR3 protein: CASSPQPGTNEKLFF
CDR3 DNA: TGTGCCAGCTCACCACAACCGGGAACTAATGAAAAACTGTTTTTT

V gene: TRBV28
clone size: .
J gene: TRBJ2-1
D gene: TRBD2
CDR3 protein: CASSFPLAGHSYNEQFF
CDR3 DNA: TGTGCCAGCAGTTTTCCGCTAGCGGGGCATTCCTACAATGAGCAGTTCTTC

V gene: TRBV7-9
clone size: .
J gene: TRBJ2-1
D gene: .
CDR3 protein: CASRHQRGREGANEQFF
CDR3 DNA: TGTGCCAGCAGGCATCAACGGGGGAGAGAAGGGGCTAATGAGCAGTTCTTC

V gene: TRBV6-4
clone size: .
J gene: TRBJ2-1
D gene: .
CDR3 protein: CASSDSIGGHEQFF
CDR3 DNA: TGTGCCAGCAGTGACTCGATAGGGGGGCATGAGCAGTTCTTC

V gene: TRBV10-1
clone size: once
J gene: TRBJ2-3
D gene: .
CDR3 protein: CASSDINGKDTQYF
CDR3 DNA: TGCGCCAGCAGTGACATCAACGGGAAGGATACGCAGTATTTT

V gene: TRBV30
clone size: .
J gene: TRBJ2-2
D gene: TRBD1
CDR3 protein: CAWSVKSDRGIGELFF
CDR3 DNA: TGTGCCTGGAGTGTAAAGTCGGACAGGGGGATCGGGGAGCTGTTTTTT

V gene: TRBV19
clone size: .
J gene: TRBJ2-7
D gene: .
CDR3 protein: CASTDRYEQYF
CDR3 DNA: TGTGCCAGCACGGACAGATACGAGCAGTACTTC

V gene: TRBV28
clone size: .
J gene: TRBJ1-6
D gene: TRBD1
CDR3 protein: CASRKQGAYNSPLHF
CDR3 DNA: TGTGCCAGCAGGAAACAGGGGGCCTATAATTCACCCCTCCACTTT

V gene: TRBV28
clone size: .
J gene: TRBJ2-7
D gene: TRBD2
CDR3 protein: CASSLLGTISEQYF
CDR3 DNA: TGTGCCAGCAGTTTACTCGGGACTATCTCCGAGCAGTACTTC

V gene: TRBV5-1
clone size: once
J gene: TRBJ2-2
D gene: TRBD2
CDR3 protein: CASSITGTSGSISNTGELFF
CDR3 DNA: TGCGCCAGCAGCATCACCGGGACTAGCGGATCGATTTCGAACACCGGGGAGCTGTTTTTT

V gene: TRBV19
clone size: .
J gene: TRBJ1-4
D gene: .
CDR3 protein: CASSKRQVATNEKLFF
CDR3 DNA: TGTGCCAGTAGTAAACGACAGGTTGCAACTAATGAAAAACTGTTTTTT

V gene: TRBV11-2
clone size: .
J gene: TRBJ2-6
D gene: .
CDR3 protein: CASSLDFSGANVLTF
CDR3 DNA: TGTGCCAGCAGCTTAGACTTCTCTGGGGCCAACGTCCTGACTTTC

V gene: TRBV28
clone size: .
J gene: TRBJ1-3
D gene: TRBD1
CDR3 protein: CASRDIRDRGNTIYF
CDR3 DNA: TGTGCCAGCAGGGACATCCGGGACAGGGGAAACACCATATATTTT

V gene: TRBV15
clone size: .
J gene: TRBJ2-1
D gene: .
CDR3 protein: CATSPRRDSSDEQFF
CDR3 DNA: TGTGCCACCAGCCCCCGTAGAGACTCTTCGGATGAGCAGTTCTTC

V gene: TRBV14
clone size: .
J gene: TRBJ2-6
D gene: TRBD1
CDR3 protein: CASSRGTGGIGANVLTF
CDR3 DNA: TGTGCCAGCAGCCGGGGGACAGGGGGCATCGGGGCCAACGTCCTGACTTTC

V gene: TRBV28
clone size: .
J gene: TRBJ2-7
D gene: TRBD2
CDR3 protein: CASSPTGTSSYEQYF
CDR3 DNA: TGTGCCAGCAGTCCCACCGGGACTAGCTCCTACGAGCAGTACTTC

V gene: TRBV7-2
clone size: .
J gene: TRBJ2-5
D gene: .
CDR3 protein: CASSARGARNQETQYF
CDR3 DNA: TGTGCCAGCAGCGCTAGGGGAGCCCGAAACCAAGAGACCCAGTACTTC

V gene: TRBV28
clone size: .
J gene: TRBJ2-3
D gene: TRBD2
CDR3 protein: CASSSKTSGSTDTQYF
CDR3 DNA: TGTGCCAGCAGTTCGAAGACTAGCGGGAGTACAGATACGCAGTATTTT

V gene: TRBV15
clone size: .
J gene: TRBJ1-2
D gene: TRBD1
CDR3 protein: CATSLGTVRGYTF
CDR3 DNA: TGTGCCACCAGCCTCGGGACAGTCAGGGGCTACACCTTC

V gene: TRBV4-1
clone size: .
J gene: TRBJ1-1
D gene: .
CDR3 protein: CASSDRGGAAFF
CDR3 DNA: TGCGCCAGCAGCGACCGAGGAGGAGCGGCTTTCTTT

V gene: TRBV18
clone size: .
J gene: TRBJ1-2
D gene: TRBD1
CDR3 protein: CASSPPMGQGTYGYTF
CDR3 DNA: TGTGCCAGCTCACCACCGATGGGACAGGGGACCTATGGCTACACCTTC

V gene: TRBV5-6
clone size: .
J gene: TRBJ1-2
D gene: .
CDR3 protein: CASSFDRTSYGYTF
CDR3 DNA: TGTGCCAGCAGCTTTGATCGGACGAGCTATGGCTACACCTTC

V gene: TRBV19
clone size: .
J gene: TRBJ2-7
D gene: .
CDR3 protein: CASSMLGGGSYEQYF
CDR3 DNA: TGTGCCAGTAGTATGCTAGGGGGCGGGAGTTACGAGCAGTACTTC

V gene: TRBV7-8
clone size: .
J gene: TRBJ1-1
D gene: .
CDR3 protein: CASSLFSRGGTEAFF
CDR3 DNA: TGTGCCAGCAGCTTGTTCAGCCGAGGGGGCACTGAAGCTTTCTTT

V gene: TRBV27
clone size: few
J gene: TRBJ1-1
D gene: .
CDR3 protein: CASSYGGPNTEAFF
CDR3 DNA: TGTGCCAGCAGTTATGGGGGACCTAACACTGAAGCTTTCTTT

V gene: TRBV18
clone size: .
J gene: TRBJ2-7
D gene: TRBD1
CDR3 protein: CASSPLTGSYEQYF
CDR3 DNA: TGTGCCAGCTCACCATTGACAGGGAGCTACGAGCAGTACTTC

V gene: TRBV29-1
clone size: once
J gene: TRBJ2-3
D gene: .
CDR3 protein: CSVEGITDTQYF
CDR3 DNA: TGCAGCGTTGAGGGAATTACAGATACGCAGTATTTT

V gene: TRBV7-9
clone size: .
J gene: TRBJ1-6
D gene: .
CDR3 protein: CASSPDYSPLHF
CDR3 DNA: TGTGCCAGCAGCCCGGACTATTCACCCCTCCACTTT

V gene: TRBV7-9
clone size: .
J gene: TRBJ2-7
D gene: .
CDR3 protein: CASSGATSYEQYF
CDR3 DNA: TGTGCCAGCAGCGGGGCCACCTCCTACGAGCAGTACTTC

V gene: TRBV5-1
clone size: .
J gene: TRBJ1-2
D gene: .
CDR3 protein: CASSLGDGNYGYTF
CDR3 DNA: TGCGCCAGCAGCTTGGGGGACGGAAACTATGGCTACACCTTC

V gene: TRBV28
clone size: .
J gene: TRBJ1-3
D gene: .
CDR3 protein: CASTFGNTIYF
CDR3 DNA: TGTGCCAGCACGTTTGGAAACACCATATATTTT